The 26 T cell receptor beta chains listed next were all sequenced from one sample in a study of blood T cell repertoires in COVID-19. TCRdb's table, derived via immunoSEQ multiplex PCR, lists solely in-frame clones and lacks some. This table has roughly 30,000 clones, 90% appearing once. The specimen was peripheral blood. The receptors were sampled from a man aged 55 to 69 with active COVID-19.

The rearrangement joins TRBV4-3 to TRBJ1-2; 7 positions match TRBD1. Trimming removed 0 bases from V and 4 bases from J; junction bases left unmatched: 5. The germline CDR1 and CDR2 sequences are LGHNA and YSLEER. The CDR3 consists of 15 residues. CDR3 nucleotides: TGCGCCAGCAGCCAAGAATACGGGACAGCCTATGGCTACACCTTC. It specifies CASSQEYGTAYGYTF.

The chain employs TRBV25-1 and TRBJ1-6; tentatively, D is TRBD1 (6 bases). This CDR3 has 13 amino acids. V was cut by 7 bases and J by 10 bases, with 14 bases left in between. Germline values: CDR1 MGHDK, CDR2 SYGVNS. The DNA for the CDR3 is TGTGCCAGCAAGGGGGGGCCTAGGTCACCCCTCCACTTT. Its translation: CASKGGPRSPLHF.

This chain joins TRBV20-1 and TRBJ1-5; D is uncertain. Germline V gene data show CDR1 as DFQATT and CDR2 as SNEGSKA (reference sequence). V dropped 0 bases and J dropped 14 bases, with 11 bases sitting between them. The CDR3 contains 11 residues. DNA for the CDR3: TGCAGTGCTAGAGATGGCAGGAGGGAGCATTTT. Translated, it gives CSARDGRREHF.

CDR3 region: CASSPDRVGTDTQYF. The CDR3 DNA reads TGTGCCAGTAGCCCGGACAGGGTGGGCACAGATACGCAGTATTTT. The chain employs TRBV19 and TRBJ2-3; 8 positions match TRBD1. CDR1 LNHDA and CDR2 SQIVND come from the germline V gene (reference sequence). Trimming removed 6 bases from V and 1 base from J; junction bases left unmatched: 6. The CDR3 loop spans 15 amino acids.

This clone was picked up one time. This chain connects TRBV27 to TRBJ1-6, with D possibly being TRBD1 (5 bases). V lost 2 bases to trimming and J lost 7 bases, with 9 bases between them. The length of the CDR3 is 14 residues. From germline, CDR1 is MNHEY and CDR2 SMNVEV (reference sequence). The CDR3 region has the DNA TGTGCCAGCAGTTTAATCGGGGGGAATTCACCCCTCCACTTT. The encoded protein is CASSLIGGNSPLHF.

The chain combines TRBV10-3 with TRBJ1-2; 8 nucleotides align to TRBD1. Germline V gene sequence: CDR1 ENHRY, CDR2 SYGVKD. V dropped 2 bases and J dropped 8; count of bases not matched to a gene: 4. The CDR3 consists of 13 residues. The CDR3 coding sequence is TGTGCCATCAGTGAGGACAGGGGACGGGGCTACACCTTC. It translates to CAISEDRGRGYTF.

This chain connects TRBV2 to TRBJ1-5; weak D call: TRBD1 (6 bases). V lost 2 bases and J lost 1, with 9 bases in between. This CDR3 is built from 15 residues. Germline lookup yields CDR1 SNHLY and CDR2 FYNNEI. The CDR3 is CASSEYQGSNQPQHF. The CDR3 DNA sequence: TGTGCCAGCAGTGAATACCAGGGGAGCAATCAGCCCCAGCATTTT.

This chain connects TRBV29-1 to TRBJ1-2, with 9 bases that match TRBD1. The CDR3 runs to 14 residues. Germline values: CDR1 SQVTM, CDR2 ANQGSEA. Unmatched junction bases numbered 8, after V lost 6 bases and J lost 3 bases. The CDR3: CSVPEQGADYGYTF. In DNA, the CDR3 is TGCAGCGTCCCCGAACAGGGGGCAGACTATGGCTACACCTTC.

This clone was seen only once. CDR3 sequence: CASSPPGSSHDTQYF. DNA of the CDR3: TGTGCCAGCAGCCCACCCGGGAGTAGCCACGATACGCAGTATTTT. The rearrangement uses TRBV7-9 and TRBJ2-3; D possibly corresponds to TRBD2 (6 bases). CDR1 and CDR2 (germline): SEHNR, FQNEAQ (reference sequence). V was cut by 5 bases and J by 6 bases, with 18 bases left in between. The CDR3 loop spans 15 amino acids.

This clone was counted once. The genes are TRBV25-1 and TRBJ1-1, with no clear D. Germline V gene data show CDR1 as MGHDK and CDR2 as SYGVNS. The ends were cut back, 5 bases at V and 3 bases at J, with 10 bases in the middle. The length of the CDR3 is 13 residues. The CDR3 DNA follows: TGTGCCAGCAGTTACGTTACGGACACTGAAGCTTTCTTT. The encoded protein is CASSYVTDTEAFF.

The chain has TRBV6-2 or TRBV6-3 and TRBJ2-7; no clear D gene. The length of the CDR3 is 12 residues. V lost 0 bases, J lost 7 bases, and 7 bases lay in between. Germline lookup yields CDR1 MNHEY and CDR2 SVGEGT. In DNA form, the CDR3 reads TGTGCCAGCAGTTACTCCCGTTTAGAGCAGTACTTC. Protein product: CASSYSRLEQYF.

This chain joins TRBV19 and TRBJ2-1; 7 bases are shared with TRBD1. This CDR3 has 13 amino acids. Germline assignment: CDR1 LNHDA and CDR2 SQIVND (reference sequence). The V and J ends lost 9 bases and 5 bases, in that order; junction bases with no gene match: 7. CDR3 in DNA: TGTGCCAGCGAGAACAGGGGTAACAATGAGCAGTTCTTC. The encoded protein is CASENRGNNEQFF.

This chain uses TRBV3-1 (or the pseudogene TRBV3-2) with TRBJ2-7; TRBD2 might be the D (6 bases). Trimming shortened V by 5 bases and J by 2 bases, and 16 bases separated the two germline ends. CDR3 length equals 15 residues. Germline CDR1 LGHDT, CDR2 YNNKEL (reference sequence). The CDR3 sequence: CASSGRGTHPYEQYF. CDR3 in DNA: TGTGCCAGCAGCGGCCGGGGGACGCACCCCTACGAGCAGTACTTC.

The rearrangement joins TRBV24-1 to TRBJ2-3; D uncertain. The CDR3 consists of 13 residues. Trimming removed 3 bases from V and 0 bases from J, with 3 bases in between. Germline V gene lookup returns CDR1 KGHDR and CDR2 SFDVKD. The CDR3 sequence: CATSDQSTDTQYF. In DNA, the CDR3 is TGTGCCACCAGTGATCAGAGCACAGATACGCAGTATTTT.

CDR3 residues: CASSLAVSQETQYF. CDR3 coding DNA: TGTGCCAGTAGTTTAGCGGTTTCGCAAGAGACCCAGTACTTC. The chain links TRBV19 to TRBJ2-5, with a tentative D call TRBD2 (6 bases). From germline, CDR1 is LNHDA and CDR2 SQIVND (reference sequence). Trimming removed 5 bases at V and 2 bases at J, with 12 bases between. This CDR3 spans 14 amino acids.

Only one count was recorded for this clone. The chain joins TRBV3-1 (or the pseudogene TRBV3-2) to TRBJ2-1, with a tentative D call TRBD2 (7 bases). Deletions cut 7 bases from V and 3 bases from J, with 16 bases between. The germline V gene encodes CDR1 LGHDT and CDR2 YNNKEL (reference sequence). The CDR3 is made up of 15 amino acids. The CDR3 DNA sequence: TGTGCCAGCACCTCCGGGGGGCGCGTCTACAATGAGCAGTTCTTC. It yields the protein CASTSGGRVYNEQFF.

The genes are TRBV24-1 and TRBJ2-1; 7 bases map to TRBD1. V was pared by 0 bases and J by 8 bases, with 9 bases of the junction left unmatched. Germline CDR1 reads KGHDR; CDR2 reads SFDVKD. CDR3 length: 16 amino acids. CDR3 DNA: TGTGCCACCAGTGATTTGCGGGCAGGGGGTTGGGATGAGCAGTTCTTC. Its protein is CATSDLRAGGWDEQFF.

The chain links TRBV12-5 to TRBJ2-1; TRBD1 matches at 7 bases. The CDR3 has 16 residues. Germline CDR1 LGHNT, CDR2 FRNRAP. Trimming at V came to 1 base and at J to 6 bases, leaving 9 bases not matched to a gene. The CDR3 bases are TGTGCTAGTGGTTTGGGGCACAGGGGAGCAGGCAATGAGCAGTTCTTC. This sequence encodes CASGLGHRGAGNEQFF. Full variable domain (remainder filled in from reference TRBV12-5 and TRBJ2-1): DARVTQTPRHKVTEMGQEVTMRCQPILGHNTVFWYRQTMMQGLELLAYFRNRAPLDDSGMPKDRFSAEMPDATLATLKIQPSEPRDSAVYFCASGLGHRGAGNEQFFGPGTRLTVL.

This chain connects TRBV6-5 to TRBJ1-1; D gene unclear. The CDR3 spans 13 residues. V lost 0 bases to trimming and J lost 8 bases, with 10 bases between them. CDR1 MNHEY and CDR2 SVGAGI come from the germline V gene. The CDR3 DNA sequence: TGTGCCAGCAGTTACTCGGCTCTGGTAGAAGCTTTCTTT. It is translated as CASSYSALVEAFF.

Only a few counts were recorded for this clone. The rearrangement links TRBV11-3 to TRBJ2-2, with 15 bases that match TRBD2. V gave up 6 bases and J gave up 2 bases; unmatched junction bases: 10. The CDR3 loop spans 19 amino acids. The V gene's germline CDR1 is SGHNT and CDR2 YENEEA. Here the CDR3 DNA reads TGTGCCAGCAGGGACCGGGGACTAGCGGGGGGACCCAACACCGGGGAGCTGTTTTTT. Its translation: CASRDRGLAGGPNTGELFF.

The CDR3 sequence is CASSQDSTTSGGPNNEQFF. The CDR3 DNA follows: TGCGCCAGCAGCCAAGACTCCACAACTAGCGGGGGGCCGAACAATGAGCAGTTCTTC. V is TRBV4-1 and J is TRBJ2-1, with TRBD2 matching 12 bases. V shed 0 bases, J shed 5 bases, and the junction held 11 bases outside the gene matches. The CDR3 has 19 amino acids. Germline loops: CDR1 MGHRA, CDR2 YSYEKL.

The V and J genes are TRBV6-5 and TRBJ1-2; 7 nucleotides agree with TRBD1. V lost 7 bases, J lost 2 bases, and 7 bases stayed unmatched. The CDR3 runs to 14 residues. Per the germline V gene, CDR1 is MNHEY and CDR2 is SVGAGI. The CDR3, as DNA: TGTGCCAGCACCTACAGGGGTAGCAACTATGGCTACACCTTC. Translating it yields CASTYRGSNYGYTF.

This clone was counted a few times. The chain is built from TRBV19 and TRBJ1-1; D is unclear. Trimming shortened V by 7 bases and J by 1 base, and 13 bases separated the two germline ends. The CDR3 is 14 residues long. Germline CDR1 reads LNHDA; CDR2 reads SQIVND (reference sequence). The CDR3 sequence: CASKSPIWNTEAFF. CDR3 DNA sequence: TGTGCCAGTAAGTCTCCTATTTGGAACACTGAAGCTTTCTTT.

The V and J genes are TRBV11-2 and TRBJ2-3, with D possibly matching TRBD1 (6 bases). The germline gives CDR1 SGHAT, CDR2 FQNNGV. The CDR3 is 13 residues long. Trimming removed 5 bases at V and 2 bases at J, with 8 bases between. The CDR3 spells CASSRQDTDTQYF. Written as DNA, the CDR3 is TGTGCCAGCAGCCGACAGGACACAGATACGCAGTATTTT.

The rearrangement uses TRBV28 and TRBJ2-5; 7 positions agree with TRBD1. Germline trimming cut 5 bases from V and 5 bases from J; bases unmatched to any gene: 5. Germline values: CDR1 MDHEN, CDR2 SYDVKM. The CDR3 is made up of 13 amino acids. The CDR3 DNA follows: TGTGCCAGCAGTCCACAGGGGTGGGAGACCCAGTACTTC. This gives the protein CASSPQGWETQYF.

The chain combines TRBV7-6 with TRBJ2-7, with 8 bases identical to TRBD2. CDR1 is SGHVS and CDR2 is FNYEAQ in the germline V gene. V was clipped by 4 bases and J by 7 bases; unmatched bases: 9. The CDR3 length is 14 residues. DNA of the CDR3: TGTGCCAGCAGCTCCAGCGGGGGTCGTGGAGAGCAGTACTTC. Translating gives CASSSSGGRGEQYF.